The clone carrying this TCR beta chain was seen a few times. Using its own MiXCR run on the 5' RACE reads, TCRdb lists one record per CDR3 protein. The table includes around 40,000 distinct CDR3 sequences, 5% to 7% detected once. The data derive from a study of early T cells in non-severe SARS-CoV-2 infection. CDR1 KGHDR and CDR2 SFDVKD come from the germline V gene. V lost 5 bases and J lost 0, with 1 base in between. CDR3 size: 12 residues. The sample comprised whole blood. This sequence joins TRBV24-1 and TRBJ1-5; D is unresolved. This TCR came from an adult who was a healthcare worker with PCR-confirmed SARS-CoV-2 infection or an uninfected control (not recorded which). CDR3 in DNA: TGTGCCACCAGTGCTAGCAATCAGCCCCAGCATTTT. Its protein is CATSASNQPQHF.